One sample yielded the 32 T cell receptor beta chains listed below, sequenced in a study of T cells in Graves' hyperthyroidism and ophthalmopathy. There were TCR beta CDR3 regions amplified from RNA transcripts. During a first-round RT-PCR of the TCR CDR3, the HTBI primer set was used. TCRdb re-analysed the multiplex PCR reads in MiXCR, keeping a single row per CDR3 protein. The top ten clones hold about half of a sample with some 200,000 distinct CDR3 sequences, 17% of them seen once. Material: blood. The source of these receptors is a woman aged 50 to 60 with Graves' hyperthyroidism.

The V and J genes are TRBV2 and TRBJ2-7, with 8 positions matching TRBD2. This CDR3 region has 15 residues. Per the germline V gene, CDR1 is SNHLY and CDR2 is FYNNEI. Unmatched junction bases numbered 9, after V lost 6 bases and J lost 2 bases. The CDR3 is CASRSPAGVPYEQYF. The DNA of the CDR3 is TGTGCCAGCAGAAGCCCAGCGGGAGTCCCCTACGAGCAGTACTTC.

In this sample, this clonotype turned up a few times. Since a much larger clone is just one base distant, this may be a read error. This chain uses TRBV2 with TRBJ2-2; 7 nucleotides match TRBD2. Germline V gene lookup returns CDR1 SNHLY and CDR2 FYNNEI. This CDR3 spans 16 amino acids. V gave up 10 bases and J gave up 7 bases; unmatched junction bases: 18. CDR3 DNA: TGTGCCATACCCAGAGCAGTGGGGACTAAGGGCGGGGAGCTGTTTTTT. Translation gives CAIPRAVGTKGGELFF.

This clonotype came up many times. This rearrangement joins TRBV5-1 to TRBJ1-2, with D maybe TRBD1 (5 bases). This CDR3 comprises 14 residues. V lost 3 bases to trimming and J lost 2 bases, with 11 bases between them. Germline V gene data show CDR1 as SGHRS and CDR2 as YFSETQ. CDR3 protein: CASSWDASNYGYTF. The CDR3 nucleotides are TGCGCCAGCAGCTGGGACGCTTCCAACTATGGCTACACCTTC. The variable domain in full, with the rest retrieved from reference TRBV5-1 and TRBJ1-2, is KAGVTQTPRYLIKTRGQQVTLSCSPISGHRSVSWYQQTPGQGLQFLFEYFSETQRNKGNFPGRFSGRQFSNSRSEMNVSTLELGDSALYLCASSWDASNYGYTFGSGTRLTVV.

This clonotype was counted many times. The J gene is TRBJ1-2, the V gene TRBV14; tentative D call: TRBD1 (5 bases). Germline V gene lookup returns CDR1 SGHDN and CDR2 FVKESK. The CDR3 has 13 amino acids. V lost 4 bases, J lost 5 bases, and 11 bases lay in between. The CDR3 protein is CASSPRTRYGYTF. CDR3 DNA: TGTGCCAGCAGCCCCCGGACACGTTATGGCTACACCTTC.

This clonotype was detected ten times or more. The chain links TRBV13 to TRBJ1-4; a possible D gene is TRBD1 (5 bases). Trimming took 2 bases from V and 2 from J, leaving 9 bases between them. The germline V gene encodes CDR1 PRHDT and CDR2 FYEKMQ (reference sequence). This CDR3 is built from 15 residues. The CDR3: CASSLRGGTNEKLFF. CDR3 coding DNA: TGTGCCAGCAGCTTAAGGGGTGGCACTAATGAAAAACTGTTTTTT.

This chain uses TRBV11-2 with TRBJ2-1; tentatively, D is TRBD2 (5 bases). The CDR3 totals 15 residues. The germline CDR1 and CDR2 sequences are SGHAT and FQNNGV. V was pared by 2 bases and J by 4 bases, with 12 bases between. CDR3 sequence (DNA): TGTGCCAGCAGCTTAACGCGAGAGGGTTACAATGAGCAGTTCTTC. Amino acid sequence: CASSLTREGYNEQFF.

There are many counts of this clonotype. The rearrangement uses TRBV20-1 and TRBJ2-5; TRBD1 is a possible D gene (6 bases). In germline, CDR1 is DFQATT, CDR2 SNEGSKA (reference sequence). The CDR3 contains 13 residues. Trimming left V 4 bases short and J 5 bases short, with 14 bases between. CDR3 coding DNA: TGCAGTGCTACGGGACATGAGTGGGAGACCCAGTACTTC. This encodes CSATGHEWETQYF.

This clonotype has just a few counts. This chain joins TRBV9 and TRBJ2-2; D call uncertain. Germline CDR1 SGDLS, CDR2 YYNGEE. This CDR3 contains 16 residues. V lost 2 bases and J lost 1, with 12 bases in between. The CDR3: CASSVTVVENTGELFF. The CDR3 bases are TGTGCCAGCAGCGTGACGGTCGTTGAGAACACCGGGGAGCTGTTTTTT. Based on the CDR3 plus reference TRBV9 and TRBJ2-2, the full variable domain is DSGVTQTPKHLITATGQRVTLRCSPRSGDLSVYWYQQSLDQGLQFLIQYYNGEERAKGNILERFSAQQFPDLHSELNLSSLELGDSALYFCASSVTVVENTGELFFGEGSRLTVL.

This sequence joins TRBV19 and TRBJ2-2; D is unclear. The germline gives CDR1 LNHDA, CDR2 SQIVND (reference sequence). Trimming pared 9 bases from V and 4 bases from J, leaving 12 bases between. The CDR3 covers 13 residues. CDR3 DNA: TGTGCCAGCCGTCTGGAGTTCACCGGGGAGCTGTTTTTT. Amino acid sequence: CASRLEFTGELFF.

This clonotype was detected a few times. The rearrangement joins TRBV19 to TRBJ2-1; 9 bases are a match to TRBD2. CDR3 length equals 15 residues. Germline CDR1 is LNHDA and CDR2 is SQIVND (reference sequence). Trimming at V came to 8 bases and at J to 9 bases, leaving 14 bases not matched to a gene. Here the CDR3 DNA reads TGTGCCAGTCGACTCGCGGGAGGGCCGAAGAGTGAGCAGTTCTTC. It specifies CASRLAGGPKSEQFF.

The table lists this clonotype with many counts. This chain connects TRBV3-1 to TRBJ1-2; D call uncertain. The CDR3 sequence is 14 residues long. The V end lost 0 bases, the J end lost 5 bases, and 10 bases lay between the germline ends. Germline CDR1 reads LGHDT; CDR2 reads YNNKEL (reference sequence). The CDR3 sequence is CASSQDGQSYGYTF. In nucleotides, the CDR3 is TGTGCCAGCAGCCAAGATGGGCAGTCGTATGGCTACACCTTC. The whole variable domain, remainder taken from reference TRBV3-1 and TRBJ1-2, is DTAVSQTPKYLVTQMGNDKSIKCEQNLGHDTMYWYKQDSKKFLKIMFSYNNKELIINETVPNRFSPKSPDKAHLNLHINSLELGDSAVYFCASSQDGQSYGYTFGSGTRLTVV.

This clonotype was seen repeatedly, ten times or more. V usage is TRBV10-3 and J usage is TRBJ1-1; no clear D gene. Germline CDR1 and CDR2: ENHRY and SYGVKD. This CDR3 is 15 amino acids long. Trimming cost V 0 bases and J 1 base, with 9 bases left between them. The CDR3 here is CAISESTLSNTEAFF. CDR3 DNA sequence: TGTGCCATCAGTGAGTCGACTTTATCGAACACTGAAGCTTTCTTT.

This clonotype was counted between two and nine times. V gene TRBV7-9 combines with J gene TRBJ2-7; 7 bases fit TRBD1. From germline, CDR1 is SEHNR and CDR2 FQNEAQ (reference sequence). Trimming removed 5 bases from V and 2 bases from J; junction bases left unmatched: 12. The CDR3 is made up of 16 amino acids. The CDR3 is CASSPLPPGQPYEQYF. CDR3 nucleotides: TGTGCCAGCAGCCCGCTCCCGCCGGGACAGCCCTACGAGCAGTACTTC.

Ten or more counts support this clonotype. This chain joins TRBV4-1 and TRBJ2-2; TRBD1 agrees at 7 bases. From germline, CDR1 is MGHRA and CDR2 YSYEKL. With 5 bases clipped from V and 8 bases from J, the junction kept 11 bases outside the gene matches. This CDR3 region has 15 residues. The CDR3 DNA is TGCGCCAGCAGCTTGACAGGGTCCACTTCGGGGGAGCTGTTTTTT. It yields the protein CASSLTGSTSGELFF.

This clonotype was found many times. This chain uses TRBV20-1 with TRBJ1-4; TRBD1 aligns across 10 bases. Germline V gives CDR1 DFQATT, CDR2 SNEGSKA (reference sequence). The V gene end was trimmed by 0 bases and the J gene end by 7 bases; junction bases not matched to a gene: 2. The CDR3 is 14 residues long. In nucleotides, the CDR3 is TGCAGTGCTAGAGATGACAGGGGGCTTGAAAAACTGTTTTTT. This sequence encodes CSARDDRGLEKLFF.

This clonotype has only a few counts. This rearrangement joins TRBV20-1 to TRBJ2-4; 15 bases map to TRBD2. This CDR3 region has 16 residues. Germline assignment: CDR1 DFQATT and CDR2 SNEGSKA (reference sequence). J gave up 11 bases and V 1 base, and 9 bases lay outside the gene matches. The CDR3 nucleotides are TGCAGTGCTAGAGCGTCCGGGACTAGCGGGAGGCAGGTTCAGTACTTC. Its translation is CSARASGTSGRQVQYF.

This clonotype occurred a few times. The chain recombines TRBV18 with TRBJ1-3, with a possible D match to TRBD1 (5 bases). V lost 3 bases, J lost 0 bases, and 9 bases lay in between. Germline CDR1 is KGHSH and CDR2 is LQKENI. This CDR3 has 15 amino acids. CDR3 nucleotide sequence: TGTGCCAGCTCACCCGGCAGGGTCTCTGGAAACACCATATATTTT. This gives the protein CASSPGRVSGNTIYF.

The chain joins TRBV29-1 to TRBJ1-2, with 7 bases that match TRBD1. This CDR3 is built from 13 residues. Germline V gene lookup returns CDR1 SQVTM and CDR2 ANQGSEA. Trimming took 1 base from V and 4 from J; bases not matched to a gene: 3. CDR3 sequence: CSVEGQGPYGYTF. CDR3 bases: TGCAGCGTTGAAGGACAGGGACCCTATGGCTACACCTTC.

The chain couples TRBV24-1 to TRBJ2-3, with 9 bases aligning to TRBD1. The CDR3 length is 17 residues. V lost 4 bases, J lost 5 bases, and 12 bases stayed unmatched. The V gene's germline CDR1 is KGHDR and CDR2 SFDVKD. The CDR3 coding sequence is TGTGCCACCAGTGACTTGACAGGGGGGCCCACCAGAGATACGCAGTATTTT. Its protein is CATSDLTGGPTRDTQYF.

This clonotype was observed a few times. The V and J genes are TRBV3-1 and TRBJ1-3; D remains ambiguous. The CDR3 extends over 15 amino acids. The ends were cut back, 2 bases at V and 0 bases at J, with 8 bases in the middle. Germline assignment: CDR1 LGHDT and CDR2 YNNKEL (reference sequence). As DNA, the CDR3 is TGTGCCAGCAGCCAAACCGGGAACTCTGGAAACACCATATATTTT. This translates into CASSQTGNSGNTIYF.

Details on this clonotype: A much larger clone lies a single base off, so this may be a read error. The CDR3 loop is CASSLVGQGDLLAFF. The CDR3 DNA follows: TGTGCCAGCAGCTTAGTTGGACAGGGGGATTTGTTGGCTTTCTTT. The J gene is TRBJ1-1, the V gene TRBV7-6; the match to TRBD1 covers 10 bases. CDR1 and CDR2 from the germline V gene are SGHVS and FNYEAQ. The CDR3 loop spans 15 amino acids. With 1 base clipped from V and 11 bases from J, the junction kept 10 bases outside the gene matches.

This clonotype showed up many times. The J gene is TRBJ2-5, the V gene TRBV29-1; 11 nucleotides align to TRBD1. The CDR3 runs to 14 residues. J was trimmed by 4 bases and V by 4 bases; bases with no gene match: 5. Germline V lookup: CDR1 SQVTM, CDR2 ANQGSEA. The CDR3 spells CSVGPGQGVETQYF. The CDR3, as DNA: TGCAGCGTTGGACCGGGACAGGGGGTAGAGACCCAGTACTTC.

This rearrangement joins TRBV5-1 to TRBJ2-3; D uncertain. This CDR3 region has 14 residues. Trimming took off 4 bases at V and 1 base at J, with 10 bases between the two ends. Looked up from germline, CDR1 is SGHRS and CDR2 is YFSETQ. CDR3 protein: CASSRLRGTDTQYF. CDR3 DNA: TGCGCCAGCAGCCGGCTTAGGGGCACAGATACGCAGTATTTT.

This clonotype was recorded at least ten times. The gene calls are TRBV2 and TRBJ2-1; possible D gene TRBD1, 5 bases. Germline V CDR1 and CDR2: SNHLY, FYNNEI. V was pared by 3 bases and J by 4 bases, with 10 bases between. CDR3 length equals 14 residues. For the CDR3, the DNA is TGTGCCAGCAGTGAGGCAGGGTTATACAATGAGCAGTTCTTC. Translation: CASSEAGLYNEQFF.

This clonotype was observed a single time. This sequence joins TRBV19 and TRBJ2-7; D not resolved. Germline V gene sequence: CDR1 LNHDA, CDR2 SQIVND (reference sequence). This CDR3 spans 12 amino acids. Trimming removed 0 bases from V and 6 bases from J, with 6 bases in between. CDR3 bases: TGTGCCAGTAGTATAGATCGGACCGAGCAGTACTTC. This sequence encodes CASSIDRTEQYF.

This clonotype was recorded at least ten times. This rearrangement joins TRBV5-1 to TRBJ1-1, with a possible D match to TRBD1 (5 bases). Germline lookup yields CDR1 SGHRS and CDR2 YFSETQ. The CDR3 has 13 residues. V was pared by 6 bases and J by 0 bases, with 9 bases between. For the CDR3, the DNA is TGCGCCAGCACGGACACAATGAACACTGAAGCTTTCTTT. Translation gives CASTDTMNTEAFF.

Details on this clonotype: A read error is possible here, since a much larger clone lies one base away. The conserved final phenylalanine or tryptophan is absent from the CDR3, which likely points to a read error. J is TRBJ1-2 and V is TRBV5-1; perhaps TRBD1 as D (5 bases). V lost 2 bases, J lost 2 bases, and 13 bases lay in between. CDR1 and CDR2 (germline): SGHRS, YFSETQ. There are 15 residues in the CDR3. The CDR3 DNA sequence: TGCGCCAGCAGCTTCGGGTTTGGGGACAACTATGGCTACACCCTC. Translation: CASSFGFGDNYGYTL.

This clonotype has at least ten counts. The chain couples TRBV2 to TRBJ1-1; D might be TRBD1 (5 bases). The germline gives CDR1 SNHLY, CDR2 FYNNEI. Trimming stripped 7 bases from V and 1 base from J, with 16 bases between. The CDR3 spans 15 residues. CDR3 bases: TGTGCCAGCATTCAGGGTCGACTCTCGAACACTGAAGCTTTCTTT. Translation: CASIQGRLSNTEAFF.

This clonotype was seen at least ten times. The J gene is TRBJ1-5, the V gene TRBV20-1; D is unclear. The V gene's germline CDR1 is DFQATT and CDR2 SNEGSKA (reference sequence). V shed 6 bases and J shed 3 bases, with 12 bases lying between them. The CDR3 loop spans 13 amino acids. CDR3 sequence (DNA): TGCAGTGCCACCCAAAGGGCCAATCAGCCCCAGCATTTT. Translation gives CSATQRANQPQHF.

This clonotype was detected many times. V and J are TRBV28 and TRBJ2-5, with 8 bases that match TRBD1. J lost 5 bases, V lost 6 bases, and 8 bases had no gene match. CDR1 MDHEN and CDR2 SYDVKM come from the germline V gene. The CDR3 extends over 14 amino acids. The CDR3 loop reads CASSTRRDRETQYF. The CDR3 nucleotides read TGTGCCAGCAGCACCAGGCGGGACAGGGAGACCCAGTACTTC.

There are a few counts of this clonotype. DNA of the CDR3: TGTGCCAGCTCACCTTCGCTAGAAACCTACGAGCAGTACTTC. Its protein product is CASSPSLETYEQYF. V gene TRBV18 combines with J gene TRBJ2-7; D is unclear. The germline CDR1 and CDR2 sequences are KGHSH and LQKENI. V lost 3 bases and J 2 bases, leaving 11 bases between the germline ends. CDR3 size: 14 residues.

At least ten counts were recorded for this clonotype. This chain uses TRBV28 with TRBJ2-7; D is possibly TRBD1 (6 bases). From germline, CDR1 is MDHEN and CDR2 SYDVKM. CDR3 length: 12 residues. V gave up 7 bases and J gave up 5 bases, with 12 bases separating them. The CDR3, as DNA: TGTGCCAGCACCCAGGGGACCCACGAGCAGTACTTC. Translating gives CASTQGTHEQYF.